These T cell receptor beta chains were read from a single sample in a study of beta chain features in type 1 diabetes. Profiled with immunoSEQ multiplex PCR; TCRdb holds only in-frame clones, not every one. The sample consists of roughly 340,000 clones, about 13% of them appearing once. The sequenced sample was naive CD4+ T cells from blood. The origin of the receptors is a young woman with type 1 diabetes. The CDR3 runs from the conserved cysteine through the conserved F or W. The order of the fields is CDR3 protein, CDR3 DNA, clone size, V gene, J gene, D gene. A D gene is named only where the DNA matches it firmly. A clone size is listed for some rows: how often the clone was seen (once, few, many), or a class if it is expanded.

cdr3_aa: CASSEPDRVYGYTF; cdr3_nt: TGTGCCAGCAGTGAACCGGACAGGGTTTATGGCTACACCTTC; clone_size: NA; v_call: TRBV25-1; j_call: TRBJ1-2; d_call: TRBD1
cdr3_aa: CASSLQGRLSEAFF; cdr3_nt: TGTGCCAGCAGTTTACAGGGTAGGTTATCTGAAGCTTTCTTT; clone_size: few; v_call: TRBV27; j_call: TRBJ1-1; d_call: NA
cdr3_aa: CASTDRLAKYEQYF; cdr3_nt: TGTGCCAGCACCGACCGACTAGCGAAATACGAGCAGTACTTC; clone_size: NA; v_call: TRBV7-9; j_call: TRBJ2-7; d_call: TRBD2
cdr3_aa: CASSLGRGYGYTF; cdr3_nt: TGTGCCAGCAGTTTAGGCAGGGGGTATGGCTACACCTTC; clone_size: NA; v_call: TRBV27; j_call: TRBJ1-2; d_call: TRBD1
cdr3_aa: CASSPMETQYF; cdr3_nt: TGTGCCAGCAGCCCTATGGAGACCCAGTACTTC; clone_size: NA; v_call: TRBV11-2; j_call: TRBJ2-5; d_call: NA
cdr3_aa: CASSKSGTAPEETQYF; cdr3_nt: TGTGCCAGCAGCAAATCCGGGACAGCACCCGAAGAGACCCAGTACTTC; clone_size: few; v_call: TRBV21-1; j_call: TRBJ2-5; d_call: NA
cdr3_aa: CASSFQGTGELFF; cdr3_nt: TGTGCCAGCAGCTTTCAGGGAACCGGGGAGCTGTTTTTT; clone_size: NA; v_call: TRBV7-7; j_call: TRBJ2-2; d_call: NA
cdr3_aa: CASSLSGGYTF; cdr3_nt: TGTGCCAGCAGCTTATCGGGTGGCTACACCTTC; clone_size: NA; v_call: TRBV7-2; j_call: TRBJ1-2; d_call: NA
cdr3_aa: CASSLAGGVAKNIQYF; cdr3_nt: TGTGCCAGCAGCTTAGCTGGGGGGGTGGCCAAAAACATTCAGTACTTC; clone_size: few; v_call: TRBV7-8; j_call: TRBJ2-4; d_call: TRBD2
cdr3_aa: CASSLILGGGYGYTF; cdr3_nt: TGTGCCAGCAGCTTGATCTTAGGGGGCGGCTATGGCTACACCTTC; clone_size: NA; v_call: TRBV5-4; j_call: TRBJ1-2; d_call: TRBD1
cdr3_aa: CASFDRSNQPQHF; cdr3_nt: TGTGCCAGCTTTGACAGAAGCAATCAGCCCCAGCATTTT; clone_size: NA; v_call: TRBV19; j_call: TRBJ1-5; d_call: NA
cdr3_aa: CASSPQQNTPWETQYF; cdr3_nt: TGTGCCAGCTCACCTCAACAGAATACCCCGTGGGAGACCCAGTACTTC; clone_size: few; v_call: TRBV18; j_call: TRBJ2-5; d_call: NA
cdr3_aa: CASRQYSGANVLTF; cdr3_nt: TGTGCCAGCAGACAGTACTCTGGGGCCAACGTCCTGACTTTC; clone_size: NA; v_call: TRBV27; j_call: TRBJ2-6; d_call: NA
cdr3_aa: CASSDISFSYEQYF; cdr3_nt: TGTGCCAGCAGTGATATAAGTTTTAGCTACGAGCAGTACTTC; clone_size: NA; v_call: TRBV6-1; j_call: TRBJ2-7; d_call: NA
cdr3_aa: CASSTKTGSQETQYF; cdr3_nt: TGTGCCAGCAGCACAAAGACAGGTAGCCAAGAGACCCAGTACTTC; clone_size: few; v_call: TRBV5-4; j_call: TRBJ2-5; d_call: NA
cdr3_aa: CASIPGLAGVKEQFF; cdr3_nt: TGCGCCAGCATCCCGGGACTAGCGGGAGTTAAAGAGCAGTTCTTC; clone_size: few; v_call: TRBV5-1; j_call: TRBJ2-1; d_call: TRBD2
cdr3_aa: CASSLAVYATVRSYNEQFF; cdr3_nt: TGTGCCAGCAGCTTAGCGGTTTACGCTACAGTCAGGTCCTACAATGAGCAGTTCTTC; clone_size: NA; v_call: TRBV7-2; j_call: TRBJ2-1; d_call: NA
cdr3_aa: CASSIGPSRLAKNIQYF; cdr3_nt: TGTGCCAGTAGTATAGGGCCTAGCCGACTAGCCAAAAACATTCAGTACTTC; clone_size: few; v_call: TRBV19; j_call: TRBJ2-4; d_call: NA
cdr3_aa: CSVESPYEQYF; cdr3_nt: TGCAGCGTTGAATCTCCCTACGAGCAGTACTTC; clone_size: few; v_call: TRBV29-1; j_call: TRBJ2-7; d_call: NA
cdr3_aa: CASSLKSAGTSYEQYF; cdr3_nt: TGTGCCAGCAGCTTAAAGTCCGCGGGAACCTCCTACGAGCAGTACTTC; clone_size: NA; v_call: TRBV7-9; j_call: TRBJ2-7; d_call: NA
cdr3_aa: CASSYGTASYNEQFF; cdr3_nt: TGTGCCAGCAGCTACGGGACAGCGAGCTACAATGAGCAGTTCTTC; clone_size: NA; v_call: TRBV5-4; j_call: TRBJ2-1; d_call: TRBD1
cdr3_aa: CASSALSGTADTQYF; cdr3_nt: TGTGCCAGCAGTGCTCTTAGCGGGACCGCAGATACGCAGTATTTT; clone_size: NA; v_call: TRBV2; j_call: TRBJ2-3; d_call: TRBD2
cdr3_aa: CASSPPGRAYGYTF; cdr3_nt: TGTGCCAGCTCACCACCGGGCAGGGCCTATGGCTACACCTTC; clone_size: NA; v_call: TRBV18; j_call: TRBJ1-2; d_call: NA
cdr3_aa: CASSRESSYNEQFF; cdr3_nt: TGTGCCAGCAGCCGGGAGAGCTCCTACAATGAGCAGTTCTTC; clone_size: NA; v_call: TRBV11-2; j_call: TRBJ2-1; d_call: NA
cdr3_aa: CASGGRAPGEYF; cdr3_nt: TGTGCCAGCGGGGGACGGGCGCCGGGGGAGTACTTC; clone_size: NA; v_call: TRBV6-5; j_call: TRBJ2-7; d_call: NA
cdr3_aa: CASSYSGGAGELFF; cdr3_nt: TGTGCCAGCAGTTACTCGGGGGGGGCCGGGGAGCTGTTTTTT; clone_size: few; v_call: TRBV6-6; j_call: TRBJ2-2; d_call: TRBD2
cdr3_aa: CATSGTSGRAGSWSYNEQFF; cdr3_nt: TGTGCCACCTCTGGGACTAGCGGGAGGGCCGGTTCTTGGTCCTACAATGAGCAGTTCTTC; clone_size: NA; v_call: TRBV5-4; j_call: TRBJ2-1; d_call: TRBD2
cdr3_aa: CASSLDRASGRRSYNEQFF; cdr3_nt: TGTGCCAGCAGCTTAGATCGAGCTAGCGGGAGGCGGTCCTACAATGAGCAGTTCTTC; clone_size: NA; v_call: TRBV11-2; j_call: TRBJ2-1; d_call: TRBD2
cdr3_aa: CASSVVLAGRGDEQFF; cdr3_nt: TGTGCCAGCAGCGTTGTTCTAGCGGGACGAGGTGATGAGCAGTTCTTC; clone_size: NA; v_call: TRBV9; j_call: TRBJ2-1; d_call: TRBD2
cdr3_aa: CASSEGRNEQFF; cdr3_nt: TGTGCCAGCAGTGAAGGGAGAAATGAGCAGTTCTTC; clone_size: NA; v_call: TRBV27; j_call: TRBJ2-1; d_call: NA
cdr3_aa: CASSLRGASGRGDTQYF; cdr3_nt: TGTGCCAGCAGCTTGAGGGGTGCTAGCGGGAGAGGAGATACGCAGTATTTT; clone_size: NA; v_call: TRBV5-6; j_call: TRBJ2-3; d_call: TRBD2
cdr3_aa: CASSLYSDYEQYF; cdr3_nt: TGTGCCAGCAGTTTATACAGTGACTACGAGCAGTACTTC; clone_size: few; v_call: TRBV28; j_call: TRBJ2-7; d_call: NA
cdr3_aa: CSVERVANYGYTF; cdr3_nt: TGCAGCGTTGAGAGGGTTGCGAACTATGGCTACACCTTC; clone_size: few; v_call: TRBV29-1; j_call: TRBJ1-2; d_call: NA
cdr3_aa: CASSVEGTSGSNEQFF; cdr3_nt: TGTGCCAGCAGCGTAGAAGGGACTAGCGGGAGCAATGAGCAGTTCTTC; clone_size: few; v_call: TRBV9; j_call: TRBJ2-1; d_call: TRBD2
cdr3_aa: CASSPRDTNYGYTF; cdr3_nt: TGTGCCAGCAGCCCAAGAGACACTAACTATGGCTACACCTTC; clone_size: NA; v_call: TRBV28; j_call: TRBJ1-2; d_call: NA
cdr3_aa: CATASAGTRYEQYF; cdr3_nt: TGTGCCACCGCTTCAGCGGGGACCCGCTACGAGCAGTACTTC; clone_size: few; v_call: TRBV28; j_call: TRBJ2-7; d_call: TRBD2
cdr3_aa: CASSEYRTDNEKLFF; cdr3_nt: TGTGCCAGCAGTGAATATAGGACAGATAATGAAAAACTGTTTTTT; clone_size: NA; v_call: TRBV25-1; j_call: TRBJ1-4; d_call: NA
cdr3_aa: CASSLAIGQGTGYTF; cdr3_nt: TGTGCCAGCAGCTTAGCGATAGGACAGGGTACTGGCTACACCTTC; clone_size: once; v_call: TRBV7-2; j_call: TRBJ1-2; d_call: TRBD1
cdr3_aa: CASRGSMNTEAFF; cdr3_nt: TGTGCCAGCAGGGGCTCAATGAACACTGAAGCTTTCTTT; clone_size: NA; v_call: TRBV7-3; j_call: TRBJ1-1; d_call: NA
cdr3_aa: CASSSRHNEQFF; cdr3_nt: TGTGCCAGCAGCTCCCGTCACAATGAGCAGTTCTTC; clone_size: NA; v_call: TRBV7-2; j_call: TRBJ2-1; d_call: NA
cdr3_aa: CASRTIGDRGTTDTQYF; cdr3_nt: TGTGCCAGCAGAACAATTGGGGACAGGGGGACCACAGATACGCAGTATTTT; clone_size: NA; v_call: TRBV28; j_call: TRBJ2-3; d_call: TRBD1
cdr3_aa: CSVAPLSGTYNEQFF; cdr3_nt: TGCAGCGTTGCCCCTCTGAGCGGTACCTACAATGAGCAGTTCTTC; clone_size: NA; v_call: TRBV29-1; j_call: TRBJ2-1; d_call: NA
cdr3_aa: CASSSPGADTQYF; cdr3_nt: TGTGCCAGCTCCTCTCCAGGGGCAGATACGCAGTATTTT; clone_size: few; v_call: TRBV18; j_call: TRBJ2-3; d_call: NA
cdr3_aa: CASSVGLAGVF; cdr3_nt: TGTGCCAGCAGCGTAGGACTAGCGGGAGTGTTC; clone_size: few; v_call: TRBV7-9; j_call: TRBJ2-7; d_call: TRBD2
cdr3_aa: CASSAPDNEQFF; cdr3_nt: TGTGCCAGCAGCGCACCAGACAATGAGCAGTTCTTC; clone_size: few; v_call: TRBV7-6; j_call: TRBJ2-1; d_call: NA
cdr3_aa: CSVSNRGDEQFF; cdr3_nt: TGCAGCGTCTCCAACAGGGGGGATGAGCAGTTCTTC; clone_size: NA; v_call: TRBV29-1; j_call: TRBJ2-1; d_call: TRBD1
cdr3_aa: CASSRQSYEQYF; cdr3_nt: TGTGCCAGCAGCCGACAGTCCTACGAGCAGTACTTC; clone_size: once; v_call: TRBV28; j_call: TRBJ2-7; d_call: NA
cdr3_aa: CASSRNRVPYEQYF; cdr3_nt: TGTGCCAGCAGTCGTAACAGGGTGCCCTACGAGCAGTACTTC; clone_size: few; v_call: TRBV5-4; j_call: TRBJ2-7; d_call: NA
cdr3_aa: CASSRFGTYAYEQYF; cdr3_nt: TGTGCCAGCAGCCGATTCGGGACTTATGCCTACGAGCAGTACTTC; clone_size: NA; v_call: TRBV7-2; j_call: TRBJ2-7; d_call: NA
cdr3_aa: CASSPGVGVEQFF; cdr3_nt: TGTGCCAGCAGCCCAGGGGTTGGGGTAGAGCAGTTCTTC; clone_size: few; v_call: TRBV7-9; j_call: TRBJ2-1; d_call: NA
cdr3_aa: CASSPPGSGANVLTF; cdr3_nt: TGTGCCAGCAGTCCCCCAGGGTCTGGGGCCAACGTCCTGACTTTC; clone_size: few; v_call: TRBV27; j_call: TRBJ2-6; d_call: NA
cdr3_aa: CSALGFGQFF; cdr3_nt: TGCAGTGCCCTCGGTTTTGGGCAGTTCTTC; clone_size: NA; v_call: TRBV20-1; j_call: TRBJ2-1; d_call: NA
cdr3_aa: CASSTGQATTETQYF; cdr3_nt: TGTGCCAGCAGCACTGGACAGGCCACTACCGAGACCCAGTACTTC; clone_size: NA; v_call: TRBV6-5; j_call: TRBJ2-5; d_call: TRBD1
cdr3_aa: CASSPDLQGGEAFF; cdr3_nt: TGTGCCAGCTCACCAGACTTACAGGGGGGTGAAGCTTTCTTT; clone_size: NA; v_call: TRBV18; j_call: TRBJ1-1; d_call: TRBD1
cdr3_aa: CASSFGRGQETQYF; cdr3_nt: TGCGCCAGCAGCTTCGGCAGGGGCCAAGAGACCCAGTACTTC; clone_size: NA; v_call: TRBV4-3; j_call: TRBJ2-5; d_call: NA
cdr3_aa: CAISESNRGINQPQHF; cdr3_nt: TGTGCCATCAGTGAGTCGAACAGGGGAATCAATCAGCCCCAGCATTTT; clone_size: NA; v_call: TRBV10-3; j_call: TRBJ1-5; d_call: TRBD1
cdr3_aa: CASSATMNTEAFF; cdr3_nt: TGTGCCAGCAGCGCTACCATGAACACTGAAGCTTTCTTT; clone_size: few; v_call: TRBV7-9; j_call: TRBJ1-1; d_call: NA
cdr3_aa: CASSGTGRQETQYF; cdr3_nt: TGTGCCAGCAGCGGGACAGGGCGGCAAGAGACCCAGTACTTC; clone_size: NA; v_call: TRBV9; j_call: TRBJ2-5; d_call: TRBD1
cdr3_aa: CASSAQPGLAGPGTQYF; cdr3_nt: TGTGCCAGCAGCGCCCAACCGGGACTAGCGGGGCCGGGGACCCAGTACTTC; clone_size: NA; v_call: TRBV5-4; j_call: TRBJ2-5; d_call: TRBD2
cdr3_aa: CASSFPSPGELFF; cdr3_nt: TGTGCCAGCAGTTTCCCCTCCCCCGGGGAGCTGTTTTTT; clone_size: few; v_call: TRBV28; j_call: TRBJ2-2; d_call: NA